One and the same sample provided the 20 T cell receptor beta chains below, sequenced in a study of OX40 agonist ivuxolimab in advanced cancers. TCRdb keeps only in-frame clones here, not all; method: immunoSEQ multiplex PCR. The data hold 75,000 to 90,000 clones, with about 85% observed a single time. The starting material was CD4+ or CD8+ T cells sorted from blood, obtained in a trial of the OX40 agonist ivuxolimab. Receptor source: an adult with an advanced solid tumor such as melanoma, head and neck, liver or kidney cancer.

This clone showed up just once. This chain uses TRBV6-5 with TRBJ1-2; D gene unclear. Germline loops: CDR1 MNHEY, CDR2 SVGAGI. Deletions cut 0 bases from V and 2 bases from J, with 10 bases between. This CDR3 is 15 amino acids long. CDR3 sequence reads: CASSYSGRRNYGYTF. The CDR3 nucleotides read TGTGCCAGCAGTTACTCGGGCAGGAGGAACTATGGCTACACCTTC.

V usage is TRBV19 and J usage is TRBJ1-1; tentative D call: TRBD1 (5 bases). V shed 8 bases and J shed 2 bases, with 18 bases lying between them. The CDR3 extends over 15 amino acids. Germline-derived CDR1 and CDR2 are LNHDA and SQIVND (reference sequence). The CDR3, as DNA: TGTGCCAGTGCCTCTCCCGCAGGGCGAAACACTGAAGCTTTCTTT. Its protein product is CASASPAGRNTEAFF.

V is TRBV7-8 and J is TRBJ2-1; weak D call: TRBD1 (6 bases). This CDR3 has 15 residues. Trimming took 4 bases from V and 1 from J, leaving 11 bases between them. Germline V CDR1 and CDR2: SGHVS, FQNEAQ. The CDR3 nucleotides are TGTGCCAGCAGCTCAGGGGCCCTATCCTACAATGAGCAGTTCTTC. It yields the protein CASSSGALSYNEQFF.

The chain couples TRBV6-1 to TRBJ2-7; 9 bases are a match to TRBD1. The CDR3 sequence is 13 residues long. The V segment lost 6 bases and the J segment 5 bases; nucleotides outside the gene matches: 5. From germline, CDR1 is MNHNS and CDR2 SASEGT. DNA of the CDR3: TGTGCCAGCAGAAGGGACAGGGAACACGAGCAGTACTTC. Protein: CASRRDREHEQYF.

The chain recombines TRBV10-3 with TRBJ1-5; TRBD1 matches at 9 bases. CDR1 and CDR2 (germline): ENHRY, SYGVKD. The junction had 6 bases not matched to a gene; V was cut back by 2 bases and J by 7 bases. This CDR3 has 15 residues. CDR3 DNA sequence: TGTGCCATCAGTGAGGCAACAGGGGGCGGACAGCCCCAGCATTTT. This encodes CAISEATGGGQPQHF.

This chain connects TRBV11-2 to TRBJ2-6; D tentatively fits TRBD1 or TRBD2 (5 bases each). Deletions cut 6 bases from V and 0 bases from J, with 15 bases between. The germline gives CDR1 SGHAT, CDR2 FQNNGV. CDR3 length: 17 amino acids. The CDR3 DNA follows: TGTGCCAGCAGGGTCCCGGGACGACCCTCTGGGGCCAACGTCCTGACTTTC. As protein: CASRVPGRPSGANVLTF.

The chain joins TRBV29-1 to TRBJ1-1, with 9 bases that match TRBD1. Trimming at V came to 0 bases and at J to 4 bases, leaving 12 bases not matched to a gene. The CDR3 length is 17 residues. Germline values: CDR1 SQVTM, CDR2 ANQGSEA. Here the CDR3 DNA reads TGCAGCGTTGAAGATACAGGGACAGGGAGGTGGGGCACTGAAGCTTTCTTT. This gives the protein CSVEDTGTGRWGTEAFF.

The J gene is TRBJ1-4, the V gene TRBV7-3; D may be TRBD1 (5 bases). Trimming took off 2 bases at V and 8 bases at J, with 15 bases between the two ends. Germline CDR1 is SGHTA and CDR2 is FQGTGA. This CDR3 is 15 amino acids long. The CDR3 bases are TGTGCCAGCAGCTTAGGCTTGGCGGGGACCGAAAAACTGTTTTTT. It specifies CASSLGLAGTEKLFF.

J is TRBJ1-2 and V is TRBV28; D might be TRBD1 (5 bases). Germline CDR1 reads MDHEN; CDR2 reads SYDVKM. The CDR3 loop spans 14 amino acids. V gave up 4 bases and J gave up 2 bases, with 11 bases separating them. The CDR3 DNA reads as TGTGCCAGCAGTTCCCCAGGGCTAAACTATGGCTACACCTTC. Its protein product is CASSSPGLNYGYTF.

The J gene is TRBJ1-3, the V gene TRBV5-1; no firm D call. Trimming stripped 1 base from V and 1 base from J, with 12 bases between. The CDR3 has 16 amino acids. CDR1 SGHRS and CDR2 YFSETQ come from the germline V gene. CDR3 coding DNA: TGCGCCAGCAGCTTGAGCCCTGGAGCTTCTGGAAACACCATATATTTT. It specifies CASSLSPGASGNTIYF.

About this clone itself: Germline is not matched at one junction end, which may reflect a read error. CDR3 sequence: CASSLGTSRPVF. The CDR3 region has the DNA TGTGCCAGCAGCTTGGGAACTTCCAGACCGGTCTTT. This chain links TRBV5-4 with TRBJ1-1; D is uncertain. CDR1 and CDR2 (germline): SGHNT, YYREEE (reference sequence). The CDR3 sequence is 12 residues long.

V usage is TRBV9 and J usage is TRBJ2-3; D unresolved. Germline lookup yields CDR1 SGDLS and CDR2 YYNGEE. Trimming took 2 bases from V and 0 from J, leaving 10 bases between them. The CDR3 runs 15 residues. The CDR3 nucleotides are TGTGCCAGCAGCGTTTCCCCCTTAAGCACAGATACGCAGTATTTT. Translating gives CASSVSPLSTDTQYF.

The chain employs TRBV4-3 and TRBJ2-2; the D gene is possibly TRBD2 (6 bases). The germline gives CDR1 LGHNA, CDR2 YSLEER. This CDR3 has 12 residues. The V and J ends lost 6 bases and 4 bases respectively, with 6 bases between them. Here the CDR3 reads CASRRGTGELFF. The DNA for the CDR3 is TGCGCCAGCAGGCGGGGCACCGGGGAGCTGTTTTTT.

The chain carries TRBV4-3 and TRBJ2-5; weak D call: TRBD2 (7 bases). Trimming pared 1 base from V and 5 bases from J, leaving 17 bases between. In germline, CDR1 is LGHNA, CDR2 YSLEER. CDR3 length equals 16 residues. The CDR3 region is CASSQVQGRGSETQYF. The CDR3, as DNA: TGCGCCAGCAGCCAAGTGCAGGGGAGGGGCTCGGAGACCCAGTACTTC.

The chain recombines TRBV5-1 with TRBJ2-5; possibly TRBD1 or TRBD2 for D (5 bases each). Germline loops: CDR1 SGHRS, CDR2 YFSETQ. V lost 4 bases and J 0 bases, leaving 16 bases between the germline ends. This CDR3 region has 16 residues. This CDR3 reads CASSPKGLGHQETQYF. The CDR3 region has the DNA TGCGCCAGCAGCCCCAAAGGGTTGGGACACCAAGAGACCCAGTACTTC.

The V and J genes are TRBV5-4 and TRBJ2-5; TRBD1 matches at 9 bases. Germline loops: CDR1 SGHNT, CDR2 YYREEE (reference sequence). CDR3 length: 18 residues. The V gene end was trimmed by 4 bases and the J gene end by 2 bases; junction bases not matched to a gene: 15. In DNA, the CDR3 is TGTGCCAGCAGCCCGGGACAGCTACAGGGGGCTAGACAAGAGACCCAGTACTTC. Translated, it gives CASSPGQLQGARQETQYF.

J is TRBJ2-5 and V is TRBV6-1, with D perhaps given as TRBD1 or TRBD2 (5 bases each). The CDR3 contains 13 residues. V was trimmed by 4 bases and J by 5 bases, leaving 11 bases between them. In germline, CDR1 is MNHNS, CDR2 SASEGT. The DNA for the CDR3 is TGTGCCAGCAGTGCCGGCAGGGAGGAGACCCAGTACTTC. Residues: CASSAGREETQYF.

This clone appeared a single time. The rearrangement joins TRBV19 to TRBJ2-1; D remains unclear. V shed 5 bases and J shed 3 bases, with 11 bases lying between them. Germline lookup yields CDR1 LNHDA and CDR2 SQIVND (reference sequence). The length of the CDR3 is 14 residues. DNA of the CDR3: TGTGCCAGTAGTCTTAGAGACGGCTACAATGAGCAGTTCTTC. Translated: CASSLRDGYNEQFF.

V usage is TRBV2 and J usage is TRBJ2-1, with 8 bases identical to TRBD2. Germline CDR1 is SNHLY and CDR2 is FYNNEI. The CDR3 totals 14 residues. The V segment lost 3 bases and the J segment 6 bases; nucleotides outside the gene matches: 4. The CDR3, as DNA: TGTGCCAGCAGTGACAAGCGGGGGATCAATGAGCAGTTCTTC. Protein: CASSDKRGINEQFF.

The CDR3 protein is CASSHFPQGIYGYTF. CDR3 bases: TGCGCCAGCAGCCATTTCCCGCAGGGGATCTATGGCTACACCTTC. This chain uses TRBV4-1 with TRBJ1-2, with D possibly being TRBD1 (6 bases). Trimming removed 3 bases at V and 4 bases at J, with 15 bases between. Germline lookup yields CDR1 MGHRA and CDR2 YSYEKL. This CDR3 is built from 15 residues.